A selection of T cell receptor beta chains follows, all from one sample in a study of blood T cell repertoires in COVID-19. Generated by immunoSEQ multiplex PCR, the TCRdb table keeps only in-frame clones and is missing some. This sample has just over 350,000 clones; 86% occur once, and the top ten carry under 8.5%. The source material was peripheral blood. These receptors were obtained from a woman in her sixties or seventies with COVID-19, enrolled during active disease. Both conserved end residues are part of each CDR3. The D gene is left open where the match is weak. Not all rows give a size; the values are once, few, many and, for expanded clones, a class.

J gene,D gene,V gene,clone size,CDR3 protein,CDR3 DNA
TRBJ2-3,TRBD2,TRBV5-8,-,CASSPLSAGAGGDTQYF,TGTGCCAGCAGCCCACTCTCAGCGGGGGCGGGAGGAGATACGCAGTATTTT
TRBJ1-5,-,TRBV7-9,-,CASTSGDPSNQPQHF,TGTGCCAGCACCTCAGGGGACCCCTCCAATCAGCCCCAGCATTTT
TRBJ2-7,-,TRBV18,-,CASSPLVTGSSYEQYF,TGTGCCAGCTCACCCCTAGTTACAGGGAGCTCCTACGAGCAGTACTTC
TRBJ2-1,-,TRBV30,-,CAWSVGTYNEQFF,TGTGCCTGGAGTGTCGGGACCTACAATGAGCAGTTCTTC
TRBJ1-2,TRBD1,TRBV6-5,-,CASKKTGAGGYTF,TGTGCCAGCAAAAAGACAGGGGCGGGTGGCTACACCTTC
TRBJ2-2,TRBD1,TRBV18,-,CASSPRGDRATGELFF,TGTGCCAGCTCACCACGTGGGGACAGGGCGACCGGGGAGCTGTTTTTT
TRBJ2-7,-,TRBV10-3,-,CAISQQGYEQYF,TGTGCCATCAGCCAACAGGGATACGAGCAGTACTTC
TRBJ1-2,TRBD1,TRBV5-1,-,CASSPTAVNRGRANYGYTF,TGCGCCAGCAGCCCAACGGCGGTTAACAGGGGGCGAGCTAACTATGGCTACACCTTC
TRBJ1-6,-,TRBV21-1,-,CASSSEYPFRPKSYYSPLHF,TGTGCCAGCAGTTCGGAGTACCCGTTCCGTCCAAAGTCTTATTATTCACCCCTCCACTTT
TRBJ2-1,-,TRBV7-2,few,CASSPGTRGLFGSYNEQFF,TGTGCCAGCAGCCCCGGGACTAGGGGGCTTTTTGGGTCCTACAATGAGCAGTTCTTC
TRBJ1-3,TRBD1,TRBV6-1,-,CASSESRGPGNTIYF,TGTGCCAGCAGTGAAAGCAGGGGGCCTGGAAACACCATATATTTT
TRBJ1-5,TRBD1,TRBV6-5,-,CASRRTGLDQPQHF,TGTGCCAGCAGACGGACAGGATTAGATCAGCCCCAGCATTTT
TRBJ1-1,-,TRBV30,-,CASRSGKTEAFF,TGTGCCTCACGATCAGGGAAAACTGAAGCTTTCTTT
TRBJ2-3,-,TRBV7-3,-,CASGSAGGTDTQYF,TGTGCCAGCGGGTCTGCGGGTGGCACAGATACGCAGTATTTT
TRBJ2-5,TRBD1,TRBV3-1/TRBV3-2,-,CASRGQGAQETQYF,TGTGCCAGCAGGGGACAGGGGGCCCAAGAGACCCAGTACTTC
TRBJ2-7,TRBD2,TRBV3-1/TRBV3-2,-,CASSPQPGLAGTHEQYF,TGTGCCAGCAGCCCCCAGCCCGGTCTAGCGGGGACCCACGAGCAGTACTTC
TRBJ2-2,-,TRBV2,-,CASSEWQGRTGELFF,TGTGCCAGCAGTGAATGGCAGGGCCGCACCGGGGAGCTGTTTTTT
TRBJ1-1,-,TRBV11-2,-,CASSFVGFEGGTFF,TGTGCCAGCAGCTTTGTCGGGTTTGAGGGTGGGACTTTCTTT
TRBJ1-3,TRBD1,TRBV18,-,CASSLGTGEGNTIYF,TGTGCCAGCTCGCTCGGGACAGGGGAAGGAAACACCATATATTTT
TRBJ2-3,-,TRBV9,-,CASSVDGGTLHVTDTQYF,TGTGCCAGCAGCGTAGACGGCGGGACTCTGCACGTCACAGATACGCAGTATTTT
TRBJ2-1,-,TRBV6-5,-,CASGPLSGPYNEQFF,TGTGCCAGCGGTCCCTTGAGCGGGCCCTACAATGAGCAGTTCTTC
TRBJ2-2,TRBD1,TRBV2,-,CASRGQGTGELFF,TGTGCCAGCAGGGGACAGGGCACCGGGGAGCTGTTTTTT
TRBJ2-4,-,TRBV9,-,CASSWGGHGLDIQYF,TGTGCCAGCAGCTGGGGGGGCCACGGATTGGACATTCAGTACTTC
TRBJ2-7,-,TRBV7-3,-,CASSLDIIGTPGYEQYF,TGTGCCAGCAGCTTAGACATCATAGGGACACCTGGCTACGAGCAGTACTTC
TRBJ1-3,-,TRBV2,-,CASSVGGTGNTIYF,TGTGCCAGCAGTGTGGGGGGGACAGGAAACACCATATATTTT
TRBJ1-2,-,TRBV19,-,CASQLQGRSYGYTF,TGTGCCAGTCAGCTACAAGGAAGGAGCTATGGCTACACCTTC
TRBJ2-5,TRBD2,TRBV7-2,-,CASRASGGTKTQYF,TGTGCCAGCAGGGCTAGCGGGGGGACAAAGACCCAGTACTTC
TRBJ2-7,-,TRBV30,once,CAWSPFTGLYEQYF,TGTGCCTGGAGTCCCTTTACAGGGTTGTACGAGCAGTACTTC
TRBJ1-4,-,TRBV12-5,many,CASGTTSVQGGRWKLFF,TGTGCTAGTGGCACCACCTCCGTACAGGGAGGGCGTTGGAAACTGTTTTTT
TRBJ2-2,TRBD2,TRBV5-1,-,CASSLLAGGNTGELFF,TGCGCCAGCAGCCTACTAGCGGGGGGGAACACCGGGGAGCTGTTTTTT
TRBJ1-1,TRBD1,TRBV11-2,-,CASSPGQGFRDTEAFF,TGTGCCAGCAGCCCGGGACAGGGGTTTAGGGACACTGAAGCTTTCTTT
TRBJ1-1,TRBD1,TRBV20-1,-,CSARGDRAAFF,TGCAGTGCTAGGGGTGACAGGGCGGCTTTCTTT
TRBJ1-1,TRBD1,TRBV18,-,CASSPARQGFGTEAFF,TGTGCCAGCTCACCGGCGAGACAGGGGTTTGGCACTGAAGCTTTCTTT
TRBJ1-5,-,TRBV6-5,-,CASRLQGNGNQPQHF,TGTGCCAGCAGACTCCAGGGTAACGGCAATCAGCCCCAGCATTTT
TRBJ1-2,-,TRBV6-5,-,CAVAGSNYGYTF,TGTGCGGTGGCGGGCAGCAACTATGGCTACACCTTC
TRBJ1-2,TRBD1,TRBV18,-,CASSLGTEYGYTF,TGTGCCAGCTCCCTCGGGACAGAATATGGCTACACCTTC
TRBJ2-3,-,TRBV2,-,CASRGSDTQYF,TGTGCCAGCAGAGGGAGTGATACGCAGTATTTT
TRBJ1-2,TRBD1,TRBV18,few,CASSRLTGEASYGYTF,TGTGCCAGCTCACGCCTGACAGGGGAGGCTAGCTATGGCTACACCTTC
TRBJ2-7,-,TRBV27,-,CASSSNRVHEQYF,TGTGCCAGCAGCTCAAACAGGGTCCACGAGCAGTACTTC
TRBJ2-1,-,TRBV19,-,CASSGQYSEQFF,TGTGCCAGTAGTGGACAGTATTCTGAGCAGTTCTTC
TRBJ1-2,TRBD1,TRBV6-1,-,CASSEVGTGFYGDYGYTF,TGTGCCAGCAGTGAAGTCGGGACAGGCTTTTATGGAGACTATGGCTACACCTTC
TRBJ1-6,TRBD1,TRBV28,many,CASRLRGTWNSPLHF,TGTGCCAGCAGGCTCAGGGGGACGTGGAATTCACCCCTCCACTTT
TRBJ1-1,-,TRBV29-1,-,CSVEQQGWNTEAFF,TGCAGCGTTGAACAGCAGGGATGGAACACTGAAGCTTTCTTT
TRBJ1-5,-,TRBV30,-,CAWSVRGGGNQPQHF,TGTGCCTGGAGTGTACGGGGTGGAGGCAATCAGCCCCAGCATTTT
TRBJ2-7,-,TRBV5-6,-,CASSPSRAGPPYEQYF,TGTGCCAGCAGCCCTTCGAGGGCCGGTCCCCCCTACGAGCAGTACTTC
TRBJ2-2,TRBD1,TRBV6-1,-,CASRVTGSNTGELFF,TGTGCCAGCAGGGTGACAGGGTCTAACACCGGGGAGCTGTTTTTT
TRBJ2-1,-,TRBV6-2/TRBV6-3,-,CASSSTRENEQFF,TGTGCCAGCAGTTCGACTCGTGAGAATGAGCAGTTCTTC
TRBJ1-1,-,TRBV21-1,-,CASSKDGTSSSGGTEAFF,TGTGCCAGCAGCAAAGATGGGACATCGAGCTCCGGTGGGACTGAAGCTTTCTTT
TRBJ1-1,TRBD1,TRBV5-6,-,CASTRTGALNTEAFF,TGTGCCAGCACCCGGACAGGGGCTTTGAACACTGAAGCTTTCTTT
TRBJ1-3,-,TRBV6-5,once,CASSNGQTSGNTIYF,TGTGCCAGCAGCAATGGGCAGACCTCTGGAAACACCATATATTTT
TRBJ1-5,-,TRBV30,-,CAWMPGLSNQPQHF,TGTGCCTGGATGCCCGGGTTAAGCAATCAGCCCCAGCATTTT
TRBJ2-3,TRBD1,TRBV19,few,CASHPQGTDTQYF,TGTGCCAGCCATCCACAGGGGACAGATACGCAGTATTTT
TRBJ2-3,-,TRBV5-1,many,CASSLGESTDTQYF,TGCGCCAGCAGCTTGGGAGAGAGCACAGATACGCAGTATTTT
TRBJ2-6,-,TRBV7-3,-,CASSSRGGGVSGANVLTF,TGTGCCAGCAGCTCCCGGGGAGGGGGTGTGTCTGGGGCCAACGTCCTGACTTTC
TRBJ1-4,-,TRBV5-1,-,CASSYSQATNEKLFF,TGCGCCAGCAGCTACTCACAGGCAACTAATGAAAAACTGTTTTTT
TRBJ2-2,-,TRBV6-5,-,CASKDSYTGELFF,TGTGCCAGCAAAGACAGCTACACCGGGGAGCTGTTTTTT
TRBJ1-5,-,TRBV18,-,CASSRDTEHQPQHF,TGTGCCAGCTCACGTGACACCGAGCATCAGCCCCAGCATTTT